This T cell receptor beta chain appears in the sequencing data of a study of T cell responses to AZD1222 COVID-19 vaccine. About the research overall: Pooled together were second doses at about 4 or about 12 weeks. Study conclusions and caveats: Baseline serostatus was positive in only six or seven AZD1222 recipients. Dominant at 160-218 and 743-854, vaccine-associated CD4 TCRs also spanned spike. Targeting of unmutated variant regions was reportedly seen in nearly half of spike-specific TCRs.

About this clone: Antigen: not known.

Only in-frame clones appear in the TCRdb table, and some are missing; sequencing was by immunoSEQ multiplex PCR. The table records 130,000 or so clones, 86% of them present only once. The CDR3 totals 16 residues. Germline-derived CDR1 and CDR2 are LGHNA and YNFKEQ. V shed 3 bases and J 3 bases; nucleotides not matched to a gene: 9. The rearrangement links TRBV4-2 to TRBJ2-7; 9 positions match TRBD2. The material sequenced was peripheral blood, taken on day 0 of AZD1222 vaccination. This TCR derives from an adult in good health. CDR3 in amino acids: CASSHLGDSGSYEQYF. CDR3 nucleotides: TGTGCCAGCAGCCACCTTGGCGATAGCGGGAGCTACGAGCAGTACTTC.